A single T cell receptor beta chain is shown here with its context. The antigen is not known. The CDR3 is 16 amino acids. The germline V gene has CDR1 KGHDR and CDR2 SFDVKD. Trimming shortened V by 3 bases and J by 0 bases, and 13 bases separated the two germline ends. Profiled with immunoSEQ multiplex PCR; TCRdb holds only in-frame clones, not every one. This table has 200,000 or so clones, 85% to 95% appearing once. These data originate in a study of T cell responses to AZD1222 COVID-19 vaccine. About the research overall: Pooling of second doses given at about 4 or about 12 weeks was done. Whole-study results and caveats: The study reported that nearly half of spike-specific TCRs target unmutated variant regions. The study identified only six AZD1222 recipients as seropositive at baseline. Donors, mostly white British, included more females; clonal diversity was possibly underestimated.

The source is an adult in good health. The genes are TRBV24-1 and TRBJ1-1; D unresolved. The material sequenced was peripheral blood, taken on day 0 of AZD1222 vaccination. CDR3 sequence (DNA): TGTGCCACCAGTGATCCATTGACGGAGATGAACACTGAAGCTTTCTTT. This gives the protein CATSDPLTEMNTEAFF.